This T cell receptor beta chain was sequenced during a study of siplizumab effects on memory and regulatory T cells. Whole-study results and caveats: Naive T cells looked more diverse than memory cells, and they looked like major contributors to the alloresponse. The alloreactive clones that mapped to unstimulated subsets made up only a minor fraction.

Concerning this clone: Its antigen remains unidentified.

The method was immunoSEQ multiplex PCR; TCRdb's version includes in-frame clones alone and lacks a portion of them. The sample comprises more than 95,000 clones, approximately 94% of which are singletons, and roughly 1.5% rests with the top ten. V lost 0 bases and J lost 7; bases outside the gene matches: 7. The CDR3 has 16 residues. Per germline, CDR1 SGHRS and CDR2 YFSETQ. The chain has TRBV5-1 and TRBJ2-2, with 9 bases identical to TRBD2. This TCR was sampled from a human donor in good health. The sample comprised non-Treg CD4+ T cells sorted from blood. The CDR3 is CASSLVVAGVGGELFF. The DNA for the CDR3 is TGCGCCAGCAGCTTGGTGGTAGCGGGGGTCGGCGGGGAGCTGTTTTTT.